The sequence of this TCR beta chain was determined in a study of blood T cell repertoires in COVID-19. Study details: Both acute and convalescent COVID-19 samples were obtained from the United States, Italy and Spain.

Methods used by the authors: Estimates of nucleated cell counts were drawn from the amplification of reference gene primers. Using immunoSEQ multiplex PCR, the repertoire was profiled, and TCRdb retains in-frame clones only, with some absent. That table furnishes V, J and clone size, whereas the DNA furnished D and trimming. Altogether approximately 250,000 clones are present, 84% being singletons, with the ten largest covering over 8.5%. V lost 1 base, J lost 4 bases, and 15 bases lay in between. This CDR3 spans 16 amino acids. Germline CDR1 and CDR2: SGHDN and FVKESK. The sample comprised peripheral blood. This receptor was identified in a human donor in a cohort sampled during active COVID-19. The V call is TRBV14, the J call TRBJ2-3; D might be TRBD2 (7 bases). The CDR3 region has the DNA TGTGCCAGCAGCCAAGTGGGGGGGGGCCAAGCAGATACGCAGTATTTT. Amino acids: CASSQVGGGQADTQYF. Full variable domain (outside the CDR3, taken from reference TRBV14 and TRBJ2-3): EAGVTQFPSHSVIEKGQTVTLRCDPISGHDNLYWYRRVMGKEIKFLLHFVKESKQDESGMPNNRFLAERTGGTYSTLKVQPAELEDSGVYFCASSQVGGGQADTQYFGPGTRLTVL.